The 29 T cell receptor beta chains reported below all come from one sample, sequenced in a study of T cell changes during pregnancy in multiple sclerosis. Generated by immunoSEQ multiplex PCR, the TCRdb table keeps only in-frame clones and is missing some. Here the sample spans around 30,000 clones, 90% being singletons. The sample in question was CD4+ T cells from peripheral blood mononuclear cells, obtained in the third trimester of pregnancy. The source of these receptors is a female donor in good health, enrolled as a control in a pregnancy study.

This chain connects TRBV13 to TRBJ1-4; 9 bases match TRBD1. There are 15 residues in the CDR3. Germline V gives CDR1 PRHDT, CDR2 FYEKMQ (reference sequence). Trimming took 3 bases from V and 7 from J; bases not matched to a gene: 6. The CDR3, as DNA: TGTGCCAGCAGCTTTAGGGGACAGGGCGGTGAAAAACTGTTTTTT. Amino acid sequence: CASSFRGQGGEKLFF.

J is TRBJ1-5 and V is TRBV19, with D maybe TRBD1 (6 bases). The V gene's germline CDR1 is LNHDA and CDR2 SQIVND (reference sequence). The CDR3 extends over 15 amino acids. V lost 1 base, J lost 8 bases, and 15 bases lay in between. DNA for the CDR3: TGTGCCAGTAGTATAGGGGACACGGGGTTTAAGCCCCAGCATTTT. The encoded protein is CASSIGDTGFKPQHF.

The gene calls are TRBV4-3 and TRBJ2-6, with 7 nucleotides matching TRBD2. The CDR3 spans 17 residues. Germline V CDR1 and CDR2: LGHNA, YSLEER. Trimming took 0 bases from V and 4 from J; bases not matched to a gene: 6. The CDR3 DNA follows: TGCGCCAGCAGCCAAGATTTGGGAGGGGTCGGGGCCAACGTCCTGACTTTC. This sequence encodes CASSQDLGGVGANVLTF.

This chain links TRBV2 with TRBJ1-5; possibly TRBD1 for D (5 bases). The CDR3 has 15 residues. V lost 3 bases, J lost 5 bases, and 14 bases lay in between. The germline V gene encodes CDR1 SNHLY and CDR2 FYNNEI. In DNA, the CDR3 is TGTGCCAGCAGTGAGCAGGGCTTCCCGGATCAGCCCCAGCATTTT. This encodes CASSEQGFPDQPQHF.

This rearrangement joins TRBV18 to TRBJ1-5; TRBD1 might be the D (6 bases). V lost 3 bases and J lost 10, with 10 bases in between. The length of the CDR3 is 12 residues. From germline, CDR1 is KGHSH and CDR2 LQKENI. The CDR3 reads CASSPSRGPQHF. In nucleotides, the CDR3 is TGTGCCAGCTCACCCTCCAGGGGTCCCCAGCATTTT.

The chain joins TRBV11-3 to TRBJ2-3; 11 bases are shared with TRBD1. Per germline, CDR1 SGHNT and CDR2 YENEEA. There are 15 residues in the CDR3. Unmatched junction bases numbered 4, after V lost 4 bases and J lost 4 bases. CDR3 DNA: TGTGCCAGCAGCTCCTGGACAGGGGGCGCAGATACGCAGTATTTT. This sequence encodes CASSSWTGGADTQYF.

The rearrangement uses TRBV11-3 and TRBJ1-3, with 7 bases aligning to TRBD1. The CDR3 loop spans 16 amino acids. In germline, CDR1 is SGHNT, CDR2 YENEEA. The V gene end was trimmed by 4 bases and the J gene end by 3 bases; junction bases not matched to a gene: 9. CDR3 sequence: CASSYAETGNGNTIYF. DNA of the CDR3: TGTGCCAGCAGCTACGCGGAGACAGGGAATGGAAACACCATATATTTT.

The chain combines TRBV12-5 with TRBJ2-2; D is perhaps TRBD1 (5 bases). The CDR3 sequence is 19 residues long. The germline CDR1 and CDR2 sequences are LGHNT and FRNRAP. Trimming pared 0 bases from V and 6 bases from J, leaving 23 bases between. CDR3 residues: CASGLVLAGHLSNSGELFF. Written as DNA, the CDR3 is TGTGCTAGTGGTTTGGTACTGGCTGGACACCTTTCGAATTCCGGGGAGCTGTTTTTT.

This chain's CDR3 is CASNSTVQSGYGYTF. CDR3 bases: TGCGCCAGCAACTCCACGGTACAGAGTGGCTATGGCTACACCTTC. This chain uses TRBV5-1 with TRBJ1-2; no clear D. This CDR3 is built from 15 residues. Between the trimmed V and J ends, which lost 6 bases and 4 bases, there was a span of 19 bases. CDR1 SGHRS and CDR2 YFSETQ come from the germline V gene.

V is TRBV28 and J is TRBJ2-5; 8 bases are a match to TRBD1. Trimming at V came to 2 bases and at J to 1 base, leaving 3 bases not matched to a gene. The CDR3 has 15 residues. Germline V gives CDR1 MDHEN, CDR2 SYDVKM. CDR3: CASSLGDRSQETQYF. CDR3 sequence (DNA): TGTGCCAGCAGTTTAGGGGACAGGAGCCAAGAGACCCAGTACTTC.

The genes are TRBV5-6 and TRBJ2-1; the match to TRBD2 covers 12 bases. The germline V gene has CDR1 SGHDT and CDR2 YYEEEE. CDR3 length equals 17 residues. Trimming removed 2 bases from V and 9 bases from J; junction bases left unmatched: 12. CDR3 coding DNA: TGTGCCAGCAGCTTACGACTAGCGGGAGTTAAAGGAATTGAGCAGTTCTTC. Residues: CASSLRLAGVKGIEQFF. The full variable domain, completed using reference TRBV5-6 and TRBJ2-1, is DAGVTQSPTHLIKTRGQQVTLRCSPKSGHDTVSWYQQALGQGPQFIFQYYEEEERQRGNFPDRFSGHQFPNYSSELNVNALLLGDSALYLCASSLRLAGVKGIEQFFGPGTRLTVL.

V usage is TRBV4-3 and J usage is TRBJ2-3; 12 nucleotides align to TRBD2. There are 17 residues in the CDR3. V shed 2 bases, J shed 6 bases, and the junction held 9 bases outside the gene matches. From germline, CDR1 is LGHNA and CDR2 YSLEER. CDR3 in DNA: TGCGCCAGCAGCCAACGCCCTAGCGGGGGGGAAGGGGATACGCAGTATTTT. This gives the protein CASSQRPSGGEGDTQYF.

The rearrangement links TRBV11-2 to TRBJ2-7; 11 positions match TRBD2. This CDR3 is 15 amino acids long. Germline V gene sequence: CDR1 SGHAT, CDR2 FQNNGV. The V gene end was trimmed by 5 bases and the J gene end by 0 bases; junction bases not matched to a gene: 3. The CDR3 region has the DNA TGTGCCAGCAGCCGTACTAGCGGGAGCTCCTACGAGCAGTACTTC. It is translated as CASSRTSGSSYEQYF.

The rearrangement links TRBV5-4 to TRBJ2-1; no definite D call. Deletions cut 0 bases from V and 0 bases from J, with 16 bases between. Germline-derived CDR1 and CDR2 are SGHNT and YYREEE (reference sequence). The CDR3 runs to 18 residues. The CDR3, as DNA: TGTGCCAGCAGCTTGGGGGTTGTGTGGGCGAGCTCCTACAATGAGCAGTTCTTC. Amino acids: CASSLGVVWASSYNEQFF.

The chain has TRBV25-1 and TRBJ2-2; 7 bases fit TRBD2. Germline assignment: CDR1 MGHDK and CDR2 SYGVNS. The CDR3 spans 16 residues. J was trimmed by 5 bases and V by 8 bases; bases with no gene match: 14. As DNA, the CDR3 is TGTGCCAGCTCGGGCGGGGGACTTACATCGACCGGGGAGCTGTTTTTT. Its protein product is CASSGGGLTSTGELFF.

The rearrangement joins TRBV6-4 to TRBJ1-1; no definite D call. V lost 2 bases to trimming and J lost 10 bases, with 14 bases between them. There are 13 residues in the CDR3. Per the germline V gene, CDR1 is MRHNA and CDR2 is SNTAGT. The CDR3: CASSDPNGSRAFF. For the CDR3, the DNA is TGTGCCAGCAGTGACCCGAATGGGAGCCGAGCTTTCTTT.

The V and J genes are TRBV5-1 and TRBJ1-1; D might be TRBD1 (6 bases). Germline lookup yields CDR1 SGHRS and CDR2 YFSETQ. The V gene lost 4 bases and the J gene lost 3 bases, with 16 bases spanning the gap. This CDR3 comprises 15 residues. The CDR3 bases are TGCGCCAGCAGCCCCTTGGGTCCAGGGGACACTGAAGCTTTCTTT. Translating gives CASSPLGPGDTEAFF.

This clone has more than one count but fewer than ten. This chain's CDR3 is CASSFGPKRSTDTQYF. CDR3 DNA sequence: TGCGCCAGCAGCTTTGGGCCGAAAAGGAGCACAGATACGCAGTATTTT. The chain employs TRBV5-1 and TRBJ2-3, with unresolved D. V lost 2 bases to trimming and J lost 0 bases, with 13 bases between them. Germline CDR1 is SGHRS and CDR2 is YFSETQ. The CDR3 length is 16 residues.

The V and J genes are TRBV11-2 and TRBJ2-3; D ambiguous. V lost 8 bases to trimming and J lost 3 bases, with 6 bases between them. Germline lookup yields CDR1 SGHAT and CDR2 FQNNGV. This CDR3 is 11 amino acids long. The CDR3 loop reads CASPSTDTQYF. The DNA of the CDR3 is TGTGCCAGCCCCTCGACAGATACGCAGTATTTT.

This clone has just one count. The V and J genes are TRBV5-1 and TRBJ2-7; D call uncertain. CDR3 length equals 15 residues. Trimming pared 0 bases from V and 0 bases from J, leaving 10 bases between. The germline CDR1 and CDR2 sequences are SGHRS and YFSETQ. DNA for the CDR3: TGCGCCAGCAGCTTGGACAGATCCAGCTCCTACGAGCAGTACTTC. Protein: CASSLDRSSSYEQYF. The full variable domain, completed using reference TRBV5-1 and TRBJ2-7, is KAGVTQTPRYLIKTRGQQVTLSCSPISGHRSVSWYQQTPGQGLQFLFEYFSETQRNKGNFPGRFSGRQFSNSRSEMNVSTLELGDSALYLCASSLDRSSSYEQYFGPGTRLTVT.

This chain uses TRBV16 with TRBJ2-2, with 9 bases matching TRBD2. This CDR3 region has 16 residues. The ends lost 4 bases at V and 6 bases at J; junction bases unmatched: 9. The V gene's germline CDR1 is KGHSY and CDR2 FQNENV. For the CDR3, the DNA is TGTGCCAGCAGCCCAGGGACTAGCTTATCCGCCGGGGAGCTGTTTTTT. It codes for CASSPGTSLSAGELFF. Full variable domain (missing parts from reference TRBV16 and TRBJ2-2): GEEVAQTPKHLVRGEGQKAKLYCAPIKGHSYVFWYQQVLKNEFKFLISFQNENVFDETGMPKERFSAKCLPNSPCSLEIQATKLEDSAVYFCASSPGTSLSAGELFFGEGSRLTVL.

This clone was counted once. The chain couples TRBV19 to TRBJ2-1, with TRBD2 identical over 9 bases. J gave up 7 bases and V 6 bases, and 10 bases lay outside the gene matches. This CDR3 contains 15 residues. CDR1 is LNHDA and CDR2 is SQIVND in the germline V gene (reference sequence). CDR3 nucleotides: TGTGCCAGTAGGCTGGCGGGAGGGCCTCGGAATGAGCAGTTCTTC. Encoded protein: CASRLAGGPRNEQFF.

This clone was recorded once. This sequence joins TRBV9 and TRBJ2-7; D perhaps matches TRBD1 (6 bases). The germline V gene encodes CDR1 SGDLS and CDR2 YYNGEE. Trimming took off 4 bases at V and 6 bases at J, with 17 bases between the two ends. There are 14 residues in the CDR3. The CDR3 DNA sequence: TGTGCCAGCAGCCCCGGAGAGGGGGTCCTCGAGCAGTACTTC. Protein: CASSPGEGVLEQYF. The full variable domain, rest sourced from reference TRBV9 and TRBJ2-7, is DSGVTQTPKHLITATGQRVTLRCSPRSGDLSVYWYQQSLDQGLQFLIQYYNGEERAKGNILERFSAQQFPDLHSELNLSSLELGDSALYFCASSPGEGVLEQYFGPGTRLTVT.

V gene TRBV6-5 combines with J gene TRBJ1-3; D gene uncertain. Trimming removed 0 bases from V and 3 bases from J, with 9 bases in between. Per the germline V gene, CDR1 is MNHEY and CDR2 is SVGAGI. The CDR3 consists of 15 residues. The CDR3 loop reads CASSYSIGLGNTIYF. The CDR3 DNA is TGTGCCAGCAGTTACTCGATTGGCCTTGGAAACACCATATATTTT.

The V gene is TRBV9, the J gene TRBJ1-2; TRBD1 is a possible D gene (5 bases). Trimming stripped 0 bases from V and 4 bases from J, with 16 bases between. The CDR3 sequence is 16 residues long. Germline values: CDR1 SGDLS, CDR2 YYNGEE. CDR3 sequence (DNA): TGTGCCAGCAGCGTAGCCCCAGGGTCCTCCTCCTATGGCTACACCTTC. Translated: CASSVAPGSSSYGYTF.

The CDR3 sequence is CASSLGASNQPQHF. CDR3 coding DNA: TGTGCCAGCAGCTTGGGAGCTAGCAATCAGCCCCAGCATTTT. This rearrangement joins TRBV5-5 to TRBJ1-5; no clear D gene. This CDR3 comprises 14 residues. V lost 0 bases, J lost 0 bases, and 4 bases lay in between. Germline CDR1 is SGHKS and CDR2 is YYEKEE (reference sequence).

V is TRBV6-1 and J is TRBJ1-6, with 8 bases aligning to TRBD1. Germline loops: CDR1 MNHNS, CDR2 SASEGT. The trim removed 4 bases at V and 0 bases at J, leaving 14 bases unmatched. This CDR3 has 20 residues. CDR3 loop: CASSGPSGTGLSSYNSPLHF. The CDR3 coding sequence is TGTGCCAGCAGTGGGCCCTCCGGGACAGGCCTTAGCTCCTATAATTCACCCCTCCACTTT.

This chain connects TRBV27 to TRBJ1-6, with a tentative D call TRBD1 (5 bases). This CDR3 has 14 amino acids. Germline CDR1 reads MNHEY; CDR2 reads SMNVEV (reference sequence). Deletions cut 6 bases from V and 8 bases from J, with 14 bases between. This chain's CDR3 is CASRPGARDSPLHF. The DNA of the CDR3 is TGTGCCAGCAGGCCCGGAGCCAGGGATTCACCCCTCCACTTT.

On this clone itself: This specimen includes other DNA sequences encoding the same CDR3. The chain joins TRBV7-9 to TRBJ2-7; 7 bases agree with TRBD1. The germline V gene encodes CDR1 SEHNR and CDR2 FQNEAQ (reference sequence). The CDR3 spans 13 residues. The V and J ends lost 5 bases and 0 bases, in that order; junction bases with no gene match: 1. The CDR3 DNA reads TGTGCCAGCAGCCGGGACAGCTCCTACGAGCAGTACTTC. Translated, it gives CASSRDSSYEQYF. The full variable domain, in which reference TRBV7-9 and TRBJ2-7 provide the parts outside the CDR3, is DTGVSQNPRHKITKRGQNVTFRCDPISEHNRLYWYRQTLGQGPEFLTYFQNEAQLEKSRLLSDRFSAERPKGSFSTLEIQRTEQGDSAMYLCASSRDSSYEQYFGPGTRLTVT.